The entry below gives a single T cell receptor beta chain sequence along with its context. The table came from immunoSEQ multiplex PCR; TCRdb's copy has only in-frame clones and leaves some out. The sample shows some 2,000,000 clones, 95% of them seen only once. V dropped 2 bases and J dropped 4 bases, with 20 bases sitting between them. The CDR3 runs 16 residues. In germline, CDR1 is GTSNPN, CDR2 SVGIG (reference sequence). The entry originates in a study of shared clonotypes between healthy human individuals. The sample comprised naive CD4+ T cells sorted from blood. Noted subset: CD45RA+ positively selected. The receptor was derived from a man aged 18 to 29 in good health. This chain uses TRBV30 with TRBJ1-1; D may be TRBD1 (6 bases). CDR3 residues: CAWSNPPGVWSTEAFF. DNA of the CDR3: TGTGCCTGGAGTAATCCCCCAGGGGTCTGGAGCACTGAAGCTTTCTTT.